Shown below are 29 T cell receptor beta chains from a single sample sequenced in a study of T cells in tuberculosis (dated 2018 in TCRdb). Library prep was done by the immunoSEQ multiplex PCR assay. The clones in this table, taken by TCRdb from immuneACCESS, are in-frame only. Not every clone is retained; where verified, under half of the shortfall comes from an unresolved V gene, and the cause of the rest is unknown. Across this sample there are 31,000 or so clones, with approximately 85% seen only once. The ten largest make up about 5.5% of the sample. According to the study, the label for this sample's time point signals: new active TB diagnosis, blood taken before or within 7 days of starting treatment. Sample: PBMCs, taken at tuberculosis diagnosis. The receptor set was obtained from an adult with tuberculosis.

The count of this clone is one. CDR3 DNA: TGTGCCACCAGCAGAGATCTGAGTCAGCCCCAGCATTTT. It specifies CATSRDLSQPQHF. The chain links TRBV15 to TRBJ1-5, with no clear D. The CDR3 runs to 13 residues. Between the trimmed V and J ends, which lost 0 bases and 6 bases, there was a span of 6 bases. Germline-derived CDR1 and CDR2 are LNHNV and YYDKDF (reference sequence). Complete variable domain (other parts from reference TRBV15 and TRBJ1-5): DAMVIQNPRYQVTQFGKPVTLSCSQTLNHNVMYWYQQKSSQAPKLLFHYYDKDFNNEADTPDNFQSRRPNTSFCFLDIRSPGLGDTAMYLCATSRDLSQPQHFGDGTRLSIL.

This chain connects TRBV27 to TRBJ2-6; TRBD1 might be the D (5 bases). Per the germline V gene, CDR1 is MNHEY and CDR2 is SMNVEV (reference sequence). V was pared by 6 bases and J by 2 bases, with 11 bases between. This CDR3 is built from 15 residues. CDR3 sequence reads: CASRNTGAGANVLTF. The CDR3 bases are TGTGCCAGCAGGAACACAGGAGCTGGGGCCAACGTCCTGACTTTC. The full variable domain, rest sourced from reference TRBV27 and TRBJ2-6, is EAQVTQNPRYLITVTGKKLTVTCSQNMNHEYMSWYRQDPGLGLRQIYYSMNVEVTDKGDVPEGYKVSRKEKRNFPLILESPSPNQTSLYFCASRNTGAGANVLTFGAGSRLTVL.

V and J are TRBV19 and TRBJ2-2; D unresolved. The CDR3 covers 12 residues. CDR1 is LNHDA, CDR2 SQIVND, per germline (reference sequence). The ends were cut back, 3 bases at V and 3 bases at J, with 2 bases in the middle. The CDR3 sequence: CASSIYTGELFF. The CDR3 DNA follows: TGTGCCAGTAGTATCTACACCGGGGAGCTGTTTTTT.

The chain couples TRBV7-9 to TRBJ2-3; TRBD2 matches at 8 bases. V was pared by 1 base and J by 6 bases, with 6 bases of the junction left unmatched. Looked up from germline, CDR1 is SEHNR and CDR2 is FQNEAQ (reference sequence). CDR3 length equals 15 residues. The CDR3 loop is CASSLVGAGADTQYF. The CDR3 bases are TGTGCCAGCAGCTTAGTAGGAGCGGGGGCCGATACGCAGTATTTT.

This clone was observed a handful of times. V gene TRBV5-4 combines with J gene TRBJ2-7, with TRBD2 matching 8 bases. The junction had 10 bases not matched to a gene; V was cut back by 4 bases and J by 4 bases. The CDR3 totals 15 residues. Germline CDR1 reads SGHNT; CDR2 reads YYREEE (reference sequence). Here the CDR3 reads CASSASSSGWYEQYF. In DNA form, the CDR3 reads TGTGCCAGCAGCGCCAGTTCTAGCGGGTGGTACGAGCAGTACTTC.

This clone was observed a single time. The chain combines TRBV9 with TRBJ1-2; D not resolved. CDR1 is SGDLS, CDR2 YYNGEE, per germline. There are 13 residues in the CDR3. Trimming left V 5 bases short and J 7 bases short, with 15 bases between. CDR3 sequence reads: CASRGAGNLGYTF. The CDR3 nucleotides are TGTGCCAGCAGGGGAGCGGGTAACCTTGGCTACACCTTC.

This chain joins TRBV18 and TRBJ1-2; 8 bases match TRBD1. Germline lookup yields CDR1 KGHSH and CDR2 LQKENI. V shed 2 bases, J shed 1 base, and the junction held 3 bases outside the gene matches. The CDR3 extends over 15 amino acids. The CDR3 DNA reads TGTGCCAGCTCACCAATGACAGGGGTTAACTATGGCTACACCTTC. Translated, it gives CASSPMTGVNYGYTF.

The chain joins TRBV6-5 to TRBJ1-1; D call uncertain. Germline CDR1 MNHEY, CDR2 SVGAGI. This CDR3 is 14 amino acids long. V lost 6 bases, J lost 4 bases, and 15 bases lay in between. For the CDR3, the DNA is TGTGCCAGCAGCTACACCCAGCGGGCCACTGAAGCTTTCTTT. Translated, it gives CASSYTQRATEAFF.

J is TRBJ2-7 and V is TRBV12-5; a possible D gene is TRBD1 (7 bases). Looked up from germline, CDR1 is LGHNT and CDR2 is FRNRAP. The CDR3 spans 16 residues. Trimming pared 1 base from V and 2 bases from J, leaving 15 bases between. The CDR3 bases are TGTGCTAGTGGTTTGGGGAGGGGGCCGCAAGCCTACGAGCAGTACTTC. Its protein product is CASGLGRGPQAYEQYF.

This sequence joins TRBV27 and TRBJ2-7, with 7 bases identical to TRBD1. CDR1 and CDR2 (germline): MNHEY, SMNVEV (reference sequence). The CDR3 extends over 16 amino acids. Losses at the gene ends were 2 bases for V and 3 bases for J; bases not matched to a gene: 10. CDR3: CASSLDRERSYYEQYF. CDR3 sequence (DNA): TGTGCCAGCAGTTTAGACAGGGAGAGGTCGTACTACGAGCAGTACTTC.

The genes are TRBV11-2 and TRBJ2-5, with D unclear. Germline V gene sequence: CDR1 SGHAT, CDR2 FQNNGV. Deletions cut 1 base from V and 0 bases from J, with 6 bases between. The CDR3 consists of 14 residues. CDR3 residues: CASSLAVYQETQYF. CDR3 in DNA: TGTGCCAGCAGCTTAGCAGTTTACCAAGAGACCCAGTACTTC.

The gene calls are TRBV10-2 and TRBJ1-2; 7 bases agree with TRBD1. This CDR3 comprises 14 residues. Germline CDR1 WSHSY, CDR2 SAAADI. V lost 7 bases, J lost 1 base, and 6 bases stayed unmatched. For the CDR3, the DNA is TGCGCCAGCAACACGGGACAGATTAACTATGGCTACACCTTC. Translation gives CASNTGQINYGYTF.

This chain joins TRBV10-1 and TRBJ2-3; a possible D gene is TRBD2 (5 bases). Trimming took off 0 bases at V and 5 bases at J, with 9 bases between the two ends. This CDR3 comprises 14 residues. Germline CDR1 WNHNN, CDR2 SYGVQD (reference sequence). The CDR3 is CASSESAGKDTQYF. The CDR3 DNA follows: TGCGCCAGCAGTGAGTCTGCGGGCAAAGATACGCAGTATTTT.

The rearrangement uses TRBV6-1 and TRBJ1-4; D gene uncertain. The CDR3 is made up of 15 amino acids. Germline V lookup: CDR1 MNHNS, CDR2 SASEGT. Trimming took 1 base from V and 4 from J, leaving 10 bases between them. For the CDR3, the DNA is TGTGCCAGCAGTGAAGTGCGGGCGATTAATGAAAAACTGTTTTTT. It encodes CASSEVRAINEKLFF.

The chain uses TRBV6-4 and TRBJ2-1, with 10 bases aligning to TRBD1. This CDR3 is 17 amino acids long. The V gene end was trimmed by 2 bases and the J gene end by 5 bases; junction bases not matched to a gene: 9. Germline V gene data show CDR1 as MRHNA and CDR2 as SNTAGT. CDR3 loop: CASSDLPTGGSNNEQFF. For the CDR3, the DNA is TGTGCCAGCAGTGACCTCCCGACAGGGGGCAGCAACAATGAGCAGTTCTTC.

This clone was observed once. V is TRBV6-5 and J is TRBJ2-2; the D gene is possibly TRBD2 (6 bases). CDR3 size: 15 residues. Germline V gene sequence: CDR1 MNHEY, CDR2 SVGAGI. The ends were cut back, 8 bases at V and 0 bases at J, with 13 bases in the middle. The CDR3 region has the DNA TGTGCCAGCGCGACTAGGGCAGCGAACACCGGGGAGCTGTTTTTT. Translating it yields CASATRAANTGELFF.

The sample holds a few counts of this clone. This chain links TRBV11-3 with TRBJ2-1; D perhaps matches TRBD2 (6 bases). There are 13 residues in the CDR3. The V gene lost 5 bases and the J gene lost 7 bases, with 12 bases spanning the gap. Germline loops: CDR1 SGHNT, CDR2 YENEEA. As DNA, the CDR3 is TGTGCCAGCAGCGTTAGCGGTAATAATGAGCAGTTCTTC. This codes for CASSVSGNNEQFF.

This chain's CDR3 is CASSYDRGSPLHF. Here the CDR3 DNA reads TGTGCCAGCAGTTACGATCGGGGATCCCCCCTCCACTTT. The chain employs TRBV6-6 and TRBJ1-6; D remains ambiguous. The V end was cut by 2 bases, the J end by 13 bases, with 12 bases between. This CDR3 is 13 amino acids long. CDR1 and CDR2 (germline): MNHNY, SVGAGI (reference sequence).

The rearrangement uses TRBV9 and TRBJ1-1, with 8 bases matching TRBD1. With 3 bases clipped from V and 8 bases from J, the junction kept 3 bases outside the gene matches. CDR1 is SGDLS and CDR2 is YYNGEE in the germline V gene. The CDR3 totals 12 residues. As DNA, the CDR3 is TGTGCCAGCAGCGCCACAGGGGGAGAAGCTTTCTTT. Its protein product is CASSATGGEAFF.

This clone is labeled as medium-sized (0.01 to 0.1%). The chain carries TRBV6-5 and TRBJ2-7, with TRBD1 identical over 9 bases. The junction had 7 bases not matched to a gene; V was cut back by 6 bases and J by 1 base. CDR1 and CDR2 from the germline V gene are MNHEY and SVGAGI. CDR3 size: 15 residues. CDR3 sequence (DNA): TGTGCCAGCAGGGGTGCCGGGACAGGGTCCTACGAGCAGTACTTC. Translated: CASRGAGTGSYEQYF.

The rearrangement joins TRBV9 to TRBJ2-3; 7 bases fit TRBD1. Germline V gene sequence: CDR1 SGDLS, CDR2 YYNGEE. The V and J ends lost 4 bases and 4 bases, in that order; junction bases with no gene match: 6. This CDR3 contains 14 residues. The CDR3 DNA reads as TGTGCCAGCAGCACACGACAGGGCCCAGATACGCAGTATTTT. This gives the protein CASSTRQGPDTQYF.

A few counts support this clone. The chain has TRBV7-9 and TRBJ2-7, with 9 positions matching TRBD1. Trimming took 5 bases from V and 4 from J; bases not matched to a gene: 9. Germline lookup yields CDR1 SEHNR and CDR2 FQNEAQ (reference sequence). This CDR3 region has 15 residues. In DNA form, the CDR3 reads TGTGCCAGCAGCCCTGGGACAGGGAAGGGGTACGAGCAGTACTTC. It codes for CASSPGTGKGYEQYF.

This chain links TRBV7-7 with TRBJ2-2, with TRBD1 identical over 9 bases. Germline V gene data show CDR1 as SSHAT and CDR2 as FNYEAQ (reference sequence). The CDR3 spans 14 residues. The J segment lost 4 bases and the V segment lost 5 bases, leaving 2 bases of the junction unmatched. CDR3 loop: CASSPTGGTGELFF. CDR3 DNA sequence: TGTGCCAGCAGCCCGACAGGGGGCACCGGGGAGCTGTTTTTT. Complete variable domain (other parts from reference TRBV7-7 and TRBJ2-2): GAGVSQSPRYKVTKRGQDVTLRCDPISSHATLYWYQQALGQGPEFLTYFNYEAQPDKSGLPSDRFSAERPEGSISTLTIQRTEQRDSAMYRCASSPTGGTGELFFGEGSRLTVL.

This clone ranks as medium-sized (0.01 to 0.1%). The chain uses TRBV4-1 and TRBJ1-1, with a weak D call TRBD1 (6 bases). CDR1 is MGHRA, CDR2 YSYEKL, per germline. CDR3 length: 14 residues. The germline V and J ends were trimmed by 5 bases and 2 bases, with 12 bases remaining between them. The CDR3 DNA is TGCGCCAGCAGCGGACGGACAGCTAACACTGAAGCTTTCTTT. It translates to CASSGRTANTEAFF.

This rearrangement joins TRBV5-4 to TRBJ2-2; possible D gene TRBD2, 5 bases. Germline loops: CDR1 SGHNT, CDR2 YYREEE (reference sequence). V was clipped by 0 bases and J by 1 base, with 10 bases between them. CDR3 length: 16 residues. As DNA, the CDR3 is TGTGCCAGCAGCTTGGGAGGGAGTATGAACACCGGGGAGCTGTTTTTT. Translating gives CASSLGGSMNTGELFF.

The genes are TRBV27 and TRBJ2-1; TRBD1 aligns across 7 bases. Germline-derived CDR1 and CDR2 are MNHEY and SMNVEV (reference sequence). Trimming at V came to 7 bases and at J to 4 bases, leaving 7 bases not matched to a gene. This CDR3 region has 14 residues. The CDR3 is CASKSAGGYNEQFF. The CDR3 region has the DNA TGTGCCAGCAAATCGGCAGGGGGTTACAATGAGCAGTTCTTC.

The gene calls are TRBV27 and TRBJ2-1, with 11 nucleotides matching TRBD2. Looked up from germline, CDR1 is MNHEY and CDR2 is SMNVEV (reference sequence). There are 18 residues in the CDR3. Trimming removed 2 bases from V and 5 bases from J; junction bases left unmatched: 11. CDR3 in amino acids: CASSLRWATSGGHNEQFF. The CDR3 DNA reads TGTGCCAGCAGTTTACGGTGGGCAACTAGCGGGGGTCACAATGAGCAGTTCTTC.

This chain links TRBV6-1 with TRBJ2-6; no clear D. V lost 3 bases and J 0 bases, leaving 9 bases between the germline ends. This CDR3 comprises 16 residues. Germline V gene data show CDR1 as MNHNS and CDR2 as SASEGT. CDR3 sequence (DNA): TGTGCCAGCAGTGACGGTTCATTCTCTGGGGCCAACGTCCTGACTTTC. Protein: CASSDGSFSGANVLTF.

The V and J genes are TRBV5-1 and TRBJ2-3; TRBD1 agrees at 7 bases. With 3 bases clipped from V and 0 bases from J, the junction kept 7 bases outside the gene matches. This CDR3 comprises 16 residues. Germline V gives CDR1 SGHRS, CDR2 YFSETQ. CDR3 loop: CASSSRQGTSTDTQYF. In DNA form, the CDR3 reads TGCGCCAGCAGCTCTCGACAGGGTACCAGCACAGATACGCAGTATTTT.